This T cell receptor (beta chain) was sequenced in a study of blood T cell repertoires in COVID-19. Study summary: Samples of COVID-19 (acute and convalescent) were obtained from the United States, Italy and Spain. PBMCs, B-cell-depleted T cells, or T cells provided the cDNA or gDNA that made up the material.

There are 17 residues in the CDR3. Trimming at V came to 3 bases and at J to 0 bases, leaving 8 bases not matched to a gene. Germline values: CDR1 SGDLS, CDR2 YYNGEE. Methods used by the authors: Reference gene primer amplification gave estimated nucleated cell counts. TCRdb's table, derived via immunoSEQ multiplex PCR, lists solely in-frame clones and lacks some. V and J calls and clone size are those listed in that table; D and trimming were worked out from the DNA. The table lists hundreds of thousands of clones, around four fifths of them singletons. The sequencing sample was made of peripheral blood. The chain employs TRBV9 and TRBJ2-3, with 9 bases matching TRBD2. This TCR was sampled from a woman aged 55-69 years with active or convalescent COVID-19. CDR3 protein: CASSADSGGRSTDTQYF. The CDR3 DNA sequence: TGTGCCAGCAGCGCCGATAGCGGGGGCCGCAGCACAGATACGCAGTATTTT.